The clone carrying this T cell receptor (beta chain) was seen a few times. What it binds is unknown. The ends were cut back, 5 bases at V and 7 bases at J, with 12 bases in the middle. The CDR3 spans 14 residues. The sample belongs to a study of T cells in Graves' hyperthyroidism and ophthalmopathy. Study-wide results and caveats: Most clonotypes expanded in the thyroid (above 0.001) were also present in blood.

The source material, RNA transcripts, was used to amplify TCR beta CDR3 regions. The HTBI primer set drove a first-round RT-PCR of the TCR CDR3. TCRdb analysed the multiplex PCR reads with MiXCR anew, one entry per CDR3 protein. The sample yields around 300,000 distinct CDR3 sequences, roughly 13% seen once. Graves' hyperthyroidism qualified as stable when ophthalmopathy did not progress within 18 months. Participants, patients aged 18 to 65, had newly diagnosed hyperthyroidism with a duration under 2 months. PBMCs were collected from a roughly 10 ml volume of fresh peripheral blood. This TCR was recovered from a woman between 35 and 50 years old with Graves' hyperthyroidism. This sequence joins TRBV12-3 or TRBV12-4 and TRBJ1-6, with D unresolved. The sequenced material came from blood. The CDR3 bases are TGTGCCAGCAGTAGGACGCGGCTCAATTCACCCCTCCACTTT. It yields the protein CASSRTRLNSPLHF.